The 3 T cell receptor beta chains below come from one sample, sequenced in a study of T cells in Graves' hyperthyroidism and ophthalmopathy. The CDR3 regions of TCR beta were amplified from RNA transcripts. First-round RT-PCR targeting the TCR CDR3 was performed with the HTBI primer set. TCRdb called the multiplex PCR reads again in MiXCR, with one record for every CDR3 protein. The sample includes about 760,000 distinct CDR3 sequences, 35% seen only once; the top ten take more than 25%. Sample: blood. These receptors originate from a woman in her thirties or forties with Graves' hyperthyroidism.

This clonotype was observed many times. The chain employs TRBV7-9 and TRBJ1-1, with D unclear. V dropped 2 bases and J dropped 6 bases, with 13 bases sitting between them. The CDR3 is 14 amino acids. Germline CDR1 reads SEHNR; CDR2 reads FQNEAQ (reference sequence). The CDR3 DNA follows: TGTGCCAGCAGCTTACGTGACGGGTACTCTGAAGCTTTCTTT. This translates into CASSLRDGYSEAFF.

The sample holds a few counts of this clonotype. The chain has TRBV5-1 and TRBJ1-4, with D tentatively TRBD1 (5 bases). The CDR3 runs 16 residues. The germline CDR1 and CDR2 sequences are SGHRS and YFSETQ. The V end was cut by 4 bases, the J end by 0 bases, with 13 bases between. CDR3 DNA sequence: TGCGCCAGCAGCCCGGGGGTGGCCTCAACTAATGAAAAACTGTTTTTT. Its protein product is CASSPGVASTNEKLFF.

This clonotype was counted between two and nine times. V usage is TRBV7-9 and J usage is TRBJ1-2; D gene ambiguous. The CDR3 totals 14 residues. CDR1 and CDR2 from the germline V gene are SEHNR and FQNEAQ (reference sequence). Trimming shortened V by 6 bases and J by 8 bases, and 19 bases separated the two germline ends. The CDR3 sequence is CASSYFAGILGYTF. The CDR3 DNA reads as TGTGCCAGCAGTTATTTCGCCGGGATTTTAGGCTACACCTTC. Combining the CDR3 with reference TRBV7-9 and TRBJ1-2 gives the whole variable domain DTGVSQNPRHKITKRGQNVTFRCDPISEHNRLYWYRQTLGQGPEFLTYFQNEAQLEKSRLLSDRFSAERPKGSFSTLEIQRTEQGDSAMYLCASSYFAGILGYTFGSGTRLTVV.